This T cell receptor beta chain was sequenced in a study of post-analysis software for immune sequencing data. This clonotype has at least ten counts. Unique molecular identifiers tagged the TCR beta cDNA libraries. TCRdb re-derived calls from the PCR reads in MiXCR, one entry per CDR3 protein. The sample carries 380,000 or so distinct CDR3 sequences, roughly 36% recorded once. The receptor was derived from a girl aged 5 to 17 with multiple sclerosis. Sequencing was carried out using blood.

In DNA form, the CDR3 reads TGCGCCAGCAGCCCCGGGACAGGGGATCGTGAGCAGTTCTTC. It is translated as CASSPGTGDREQFF. The chain carries TRBV5-1 and TRBJ2-1, with TRBD1 matching 10 bases. Germline CDR1 reads SGHRS; CDR2 reads YFSETQ. The V and J ends lost 4 bases and 9 bases, in that order; junction bases with no gene match: 7. This CDR3 is built from 14 residues.